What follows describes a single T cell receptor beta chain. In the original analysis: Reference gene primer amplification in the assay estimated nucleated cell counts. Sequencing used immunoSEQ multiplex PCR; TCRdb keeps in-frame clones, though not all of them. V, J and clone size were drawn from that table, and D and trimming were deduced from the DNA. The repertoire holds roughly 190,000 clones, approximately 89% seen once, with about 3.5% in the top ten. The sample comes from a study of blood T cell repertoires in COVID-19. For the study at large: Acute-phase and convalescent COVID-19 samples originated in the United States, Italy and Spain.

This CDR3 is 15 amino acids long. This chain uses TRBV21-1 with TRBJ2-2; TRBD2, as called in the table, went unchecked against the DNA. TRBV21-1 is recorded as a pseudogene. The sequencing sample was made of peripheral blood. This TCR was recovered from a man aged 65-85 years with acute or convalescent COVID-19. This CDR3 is CASSKCGGPGGELFF. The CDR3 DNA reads TGTGCCAGCAGCAAGTGCGGGGGCCCAGGTGGGGAGCTGTTTTTT.